This passage covers 24 T cell receptor beta chains from one sample sequenced in a study of cytomegalovirus exposure and HLA in healthy donors. Assay used: immunoSEQ multiplex PCR; TCRdb lists only in-frame clones, some missing. The table lists about 130,000 clones, about 80% of them singletons. The source material was PBMCs. These receptors originate from a young man in good health and CMV-seropositive.

The rearrangement links TRBV7-9 to TRBJ2-5; 9 positions match TRBD1. The V segment lost 4 bases and the J segment 2 bases; nucleotides outside the gene matches: 5. The V gene's germline CDR1 is SEHNR and CDR2 FQNEAQ (reference sequence). CDR3 length: 15 residues. The CDR3 region has the DNA TGTGCCAGCAGCTCCGGGACAGGGCAACAAGAGACCCAGTACTTC. Translation: CASSSGTGQQETQYF. Full variable domain (rest looked up from reference TRBV7-9 and TRBJ2-5): DTGVSQNPRHKITKRGQNVTFRCDPISEHNRLYWYRQTLGQGPEFLTYFQNEAQLEKSRLLSDRFSAERPKGSFSTLEIQRTEQGDSAMYLCASSSGTGQQETQYFGPGTRLLVL.

This rearrangement joins TRBV9 to TRBJ2-7, with 9 bases that match TRBD2. The CDR3 consists of 15 residues. Looked up from germline, CDR1 is SGDLS and CDR2 is YYNGEE. Trimming at V came to 0 bases and at J to 2 bases, leaving 3 bases not matched to a gene. CDR3 in amino acids: CASSVGLAGTYEQYF. The CDR3 DNA reads as TGTGCCAGCAGCGTAGGGCTAGCGGGGACCTACGAGCAGTACTTC.

At least ten counts were recorded for this clone. The chain couples TRBV5-6 to TRBJ2-1; D is unresolved. The CDR3 covers 15 residues. The ends were cut back, 1 base at V and 0 bases at J, with 8 bases in the middle. In germline, CDR1 is SGHDT, CDR2 YYEEEE. The CDR3 DNA is TGTGCCAGCAGCTTGCTGATTAGCTCCTACAATGAGCAGTTCTTC. This codes for CASSLLISSYNEQFF.

The CDR3, as DNA: TGTGCCAGCAGCCCCCCCAGCGGGAGATCGGATACGCAGTATTTT. This sequence encodes CASSPPSGRSDTQYF. The chain couples TRBV13 to TRBJ2-3, with 8 bases aligning to TRBD2. Germline CDR1 and CDR2: PRHDT and FYEKMQ (reference sequence). Germline trimming cut 5 bases from V and 6 bases from J; bases unmatched to any gene: 10. The CDR3 has 15 residues.

This chain joins TRBV5-6 and TRBJ1-6; no clear D gene. Trimming pared 4 bases from V and 9 bases from J, leaving 14 bases between. From germline, CDR1 is SGHDT and CDR2 YYEEEE. This CDR3 is built from 14 residues. CDR3 loop: CASSPLREGSPLHF. CDR3 sequence (DNA): TGTGCCAGCAGCCCTTTAAGGGAGGGTTCACCCCTCCACTTT.

This clone has just one count. This chain links TRBV29-1 with TRBJ2-6; 11 bases line up with TRBD2. This CDR3 comprises 16 residues. V lost 7 bases to trimming and J lost 3 bases; unmatched junction nucleotides: 8. CDR1 and CDR2 (germline): SQVTM, ANQGSEA. The DNA for the CDR3 is TGCAGCGCCCGAGGACTAGCGGGTGTTGGGGCCAACGTCCTGACTTTC. Protein: CSARGLAGVGANVLTF. Drawing the rest from reference TRBV29-1 and TRBJ2-6, the complete variable domain is SAVISQKPSRDICQRGTSLTIQCQVDSQVTMMFWYRQQPGQSLTLIATANQGSEATYESGFVIDKFPISRPNLTFSTLTVSNMSPEDSSIYLCSARGLAGVGANVLTFGAGSRLTVL.

The chain employs TRBV29-1 and TRBJ2-3, with D possibly being TRBD1 (5 bases). V dropped 1 base and J dropped 3 bases, with 11 bases sitting between them. CDR1 is SQVTM, CDR2 ANQGSEA, per germline. The length of the CDR3 is 14 residues. The CDR3 bases are TGCAGCGTTGAAGGCAGGGATCGGACAGATACGCAGTATTTT. This gives the protein CSVEGRDRTDTQYF.

This chain connects TRBV15 to TRBJ1-3; tentatively, D is TRBD1 (5 bases). Looked up from germline, CDR1 is LNHNV and CDR2 is YYDKDF (reference sequence). Trimming pared 0 bases from V and 4 bases from J, leaving 10 bases between. The CDR3 runs to 15 residues. As DNA, the CDR3 is TGTGCCACCAGCAGAGACAGGGTCTCCGGAAACACCATATATTTT. Encoded protein: CATSRDRVSGNTIYF.

This clone is a singleton in its sample. The CDR3 here is CASSQGRPGQGDIEAFF. The CDR3 DNA is TGTGCCAGCAGTCAAGGGAGGCCCGGACAGGGAGATATTGAAGCTTTCTTT. The chain carries TRBV7-9 and TRBJ1-1; 8 nucleotides align to TRBD1. CDR1 SEHNR and CDR2 FQNEAQ come from the germline V gene (reference sequence). The CDR3 has 17 residues. Losses at the gene ends were 6 bases for V and 7 bases for J; bases not matched to a gene: 19.

CDR3 sequence: CASSSGTGEGWGNQPQHF. The CDR3 DNA reads as TGCGCCAGCAGTTCCGGGACAGGGGAGGGGTGGGGGAATCAGCCCCAGCATTTT. The chain couples TRBV10-2 to TRBJ1-5, with 10 bases that match TRBD1. The CDR3 runs 18 residues. After removal of 5 bases from V and 4 bases from J, the junction contained 14 bases not matched to a gene. In germline, CDR1 is WSHSY, CDR2 SAAADI.

This chain links TRBV10-3 with TRBJ1-1; unclear D gene. The CDR3 sequence is 12 residues long. The germline gives CDR1 ENHRY, CDR2 SYGVKD. Trimming shortened V by 5 bases and J by 8 bases, and 12 bases separated the two germline ends. The CDR3 sequence is CAISNSGREAFF. The CDR3 DNA reads as TGTGCCATCAGTAACAGTGGGCGAGAAGCTTTCTTT.

The rearrangement uses TRBV7-7 and TRBJ2-3; possibly TRBD1 for D (5 bases). The CDR3 length is 13 residues. Trimming removed 1 base from V and 5 bases from J, with 7 bases in between. Looked up from germline, CDR1 is SSHAT and CDR2 is FNYEAQ (reference sequence). In nucleotides, the CDR3 is TGTGCCAGCAGCTTAGACCAGGGAGATACGCAGTATTTT. Translating gives CASSLDQGDTQYF.

CDR3 residues: CASSLVAGNTIYF. CDR3 sequence (DNA): TGTGCCAGCAGCTTGGTCGCGGGAAACACCATATATTTT. The V call is TRBV5-4, the J call TRBJ1-3; no firm D call. CDR1 and CDR2 (germline): SGHNT, YYREEE (reference sequence). The V end was cut by 0 bases, the J end by 4 bases, with 5 bases between. This CDR3 spans 13 amino acids.

The chain employs TRBV6-5 and TRBJ2-1; 10 bases map to TRBD1. Per germline, CDR1 MNHEY and CDR2 SVGAGI. This CDR3 is built from 15 residues. The J segment lost 2 bases and the V segment lost 6 bases, leaving 4 bases of the junction unmatched. CDR3 protein: CASSPTGGTYNEQFF. In DNA, the CDR3 is TGTGCCAGCAGCCCGACAGGGGGCACCTACAATGAGCAGTTCTTC.

This sequence joins TRBV15 and TRBJ2-7; 8 positions agree with TRBD1. Germline V gene data show CDR1 as LNHNV and CDR2 as YYDKDF (reference sequence). V lost 6 bases to trimming and J lost 0 bases; unmatched junction nucleotides: 16. CDR3 length equals 18 residues. This CDR3 is CATRRNRTGTPSSYEQYF. The CDR3 DNA is TGTGCCACCAGACGAAACAGGACAGGGACACCAAGCTCCTACGAGCAGTACTTC.

The chain links TRBV7-2 to TRBJ2-7; 8 nucleotides agree with TRBD1. Germline values: CDR1 SGHTA, CDR2 FQGNSA. The V segment lost 8 bases and the J segment 1 base; nucleotides outside the gene matches: 4. The CDR3 runs to 13 residues. The CDR3 coding sequence is TGTGCCAGCCGGGACAGGCTATCCTACGAGCAGTACTTC. This translates into CASRDRLSYEQYF.

The gene calls are TRBV2 and TRBJ1-2; 10 positions match TRBD1. With 7 bases clipped from V and 6 bases from J, the junction kept 5 bases outside the gene matches. Germline loops: CDR1 SNHLY, CDR2 FYNNEI. This CDR3 has 13 residues. The CDR3 loop is CASTETGGDGYTF. As DNA, the CDR3 is TGTGCCAGCACCGAGACAGGGGGCGATGGCTACACCTTC.

The genes are TRBV6-1 and TRBJ2-1; D may be TRBD2 (5 bases). Trimming left V 3 bases short and J 10 bases short, with 10 bases between. The CDR3 covers 12 residues. Germline assignment: CDR1 MNHNS and CDR2 SASEGT. The CDR3 region is CASSDLAREQFF. The CDR3 DNA follows: TGTGCCAGCAGTGATTTAGCGCGGGAGCAGTTCTTC.

The V gene is TRBV28, the J gene TRBJ2-1; 10 nucleotides agree with TRBD2. This CDR3 has 15 amino acids. Germline V gives CDR1 MDHEN, CDR2 SYDVKM. The V and J ends lost 5 bases and 9 bases, in that order; junction bases with no gene match: 10. The CDR3 sequence is CASSGKREGLGEQFF. DNA for the CDR3: TGTGCCAGCAGTGGGAAGCGGGAGGGCCTTGGTGAGCAGTTCTTC.

Concerning this clone itself: This may be a read error: a much more frequent sequence differs by one nucleotide. The chain is built from TRBV7-8 and TRBJ2-7; no definite D call. The germline V and J ends were trimmed by 5 bases and 0 bases, with 2 bases remaining between them. The CDR3 has 11 amino acids. Germline CDR1 and CDR2: SGHVS and FQNEAQ. The DNA of the CDR3 is TGTGCCAGCAGCCTCTCCTACGAGCAGTACTTC. Protein sequence: CASSLSYEQYF.

The chain employs TRBV5-1 and TRBJ2-7; 15 positions match TRBD2. The CDR3 is 17 amino acids. V shed 0 bases and J 3 bases; nucleotides not matched to a gene: 4. Looked up from germline, CDR1 is SGHRS and CDR2 is YFSETQ. As DNA, the CDR3 is TGCGCCAGCAGCTTGGGGACTAGCGGGAGGGTCGGCTACGAGCAGTACTTC. Amino acid sequence: CASSLGTSGRVGYEQYF.

V gene TRBV10-3 combines with J gene TRBJ2-3; maybe TRBD1 (6 bases). Per the germline V gene, CDR1 is ENHRY and CDR2 is SYGVKD. The CDR3 has 13 amino acids. The V gene lost 4 bases and the J gene lost 2 bases, with 7 bases spanning the gap. The CDR3 DNA follows: TGTGCCATCAGTGGGGACAACACAGATACGCAGTATTTT. This codes for CAISGDNTDTQYF.

The chain links TRBV5-4 to TRBJ2-2; 7 nucleotides align to TRBD2. The germline CDR1 and CDR2 sequences are SGHNT and YYREEE (reference sequence). This CDR3 has 15 residues. V dropped 4 bases and J dropped 4; count of bases not matched to a gene: 7. The CDR3 coding sequence is TGTGCCAGCAGCCCATGGACTAGTGGCACCGGGGAGCTGTTTTTT. Encoded protein: CASSPWTSGTGELFF. The full variable domain, in which reference TRBV5-4 and TRBJ2-2 provide the parts outside the CDR3, is ETGVTQSPTHLIKTRGQQVTLRCSSQSGHNTVSWYQQALGQGPQFIFQYYREEENGRGNFPPRFSGLQFPNYSSELNVNALELDDSALYLCASSPWTSGTGELFFGEGSRLTVL.

The V call is TRBV27, the J call TRBJ2-2, with D perhaps matching TRBD1 (5 bases). The ends were cut back, 2 bases at V and 5 bases at J, with 15 bases in the middle. Germline assignment: CDR1 MNHEY and CDR2 SMNVEV (reference sequence). The length of the CDR3 is 16 residues. The CDR3 sequence: CASSLGAPSSTGELFF. The DNA for the CDR3 is TGTGCCAGCAGTTTAGGGGCTCCGTCGAGTACCGGGGAGCTGTTTTTT.